This T cell receptor (beta chain) was sequenced for a study of cytomegalovirus exposure and HLA in healthy donors (dated by TCRdb to about 2017). Background on the whole study: In an earlier analysis of roughly 590 of the donors, about 270 Gb of sequence data and about 110 million unique TCR beta sequences from about 179 million T cells were reported. About 5 DR-DQ haplotypes were handled as single units for association and clustering, since linkage in the cohort was strong. Of the roughly 400 genotyped donors, approximately 83% fell in the genetic ancestry cluster associated with self-reported Caucasian donors. HLA typing included class I and class II loci at four-digit resolution. An earlier analysis of several hundred of the donors applied high-throughput TCR beta sequencing to assess whether each TCR beta V gene segment acted as functional or pseudogenic. A later analysis re-examined previously published TCR beta repertoires from 600 to 700 donors and added high-resolution HLA genotyping to investigate patterns of TCR occurrence. The study profiled the T cell repertoires of 550 to 700 subjects by immunosequencing and related them to cytomegalovirus serostatus. Every repertoire in the discovery cohort had been generated on one and the same sequencing platform. In the later analysis, no new phenotypic data were used to find candidate immune exposures; instead, reliance was placed on TCR beta sequences and their occurrence across donors. In addition to the first cohort of 650 to 750 subjects, a separate validation cohort of 120 different subjects was used. Among a few hundred genotyped donors of the cohort, an average of around 240,000 unique TCR beta nucleotide sequences were sequenced per donor, roughly 18% of them non-productive. The study was designed to test whether signatures of past pathogen exposure could be identified by cataloging public T cell receptors. High-throughput TCR immunosequencing, statistical association of individual TCRs with disease status, and machine learning were combined to predict cytomegalovirus infection status. Alongside the repertoire data, information on donor age, sex, ethnicity and CMV serostatus was compiled. About 300 gigabases of sequencing data and tens of millions of unique TCR sequences were included in an early release covering about 700 HLA-typed donors. A later genetic analysis used genome-wide SNP genotypes for about 65% of the 666 donors, treating that subset as a discovery cohort. Typing coverage varied by locus: roughly 620-640 donors for A, B, C, DRB1 and DQB1; roughly 510 for DQA1; approximately 610 for DPA1; roughly 450 for DPB1. Findings and caveats that apply to the study as a whole: Specific HLA alleles were associated with over 15,000 TCR beta sequences at a false discovery rate of 0.05 in a later analysis. In an earlier analysis of about 600 of the donors, most TCR beta V segments appeared in productive rearrangements about 87% or about 30% of the time, broadly matching IMGT annotations. Most TCR sequences were observed very rarely across donors, whereas some public TCRs were present in many individuals. In vitro tests confirmed that a few of the cytomegalovirus-associated TCR beta chains recognize cytomegalovirus antigens. According to a later analysis, parvovirus B19, influenza, CMV and Epstein-Barr virus appeared linked to several top co-occurrence clusters. Because HLA typing was unavailable for some donors at each locus, only the typed subset was used in association tests. When HLA alleles, especially DR and DQ, strongly co-occurred, TCR associations were difficult to assign to individual alleles. A cluster of highly shared sequence variants was judged likely to be a technical artifact of the sequencing pipeline. For the cohort, immune exposure information was limited to CMV serostatus. In both the original and validation cohorts, the classifier was reported to diagnose cytomegalovirus status with high specificity and sensitivity. In a later analysis, TCR association rates were found to vary across HLA loci, with the most associated TCRs seen for DRB1 alleles and the fewest for HLA-C alleles. In a later genetic analysis, fewer N-insertions in productive TCRs were reported among donors in an Asian-associated ancestry cluster than the roughly 700-donor mean. Because the 87-base-pair reads could not distinguish some IMGT-functional V segments, including TRBV6-2 and TRBV6-3, those segments were excluded. Linkage disequilibrium might explain the correlated functional status among segregating V segments, but an unknown experimental factor could not be ruled out. The study listed 170 or so TCR beta chains as associated with cytomegalovirus. The authors suggested that the approach could potentially be extended to other disease states and immunological phenotypes. Only TCR beta chains were sequenced in this cohort, and the absence of alpha or paired-chain data limited detectable features. An association between a missense DCLRE1C variant and V-gene and J-gene trimming of TCR beta chains was found in a later genetic analysis and replicated in an independent cohort. According to a later analysis, most CMV-associated TCR beta chains appeared to be HLA-restricted, and the HLA associations seemed to be driven largely by CMV exposure. Presence/absence analyses assumed roughly uniform sequencing depth across donors, an assumption that may not hold. In a later analysis, HLA-associated TCR beta chains showed more clonal expansion and lower generation probabilities than non-associated chains that were equally common. A further reported finding was that TCR beta sequences accurately predicted the HLA-A and HLA-B alleles for most subjects in the first cohort. Because counts were too low, approximately 18 rarely observed V segments, including chromosome 9 orphons, were excluded from the earlier analysis of several hundred of the donors.

Library prep was done by the immunoSEQ multiplex PCR assay. For the multiplex PCR, a mixture combining 60 forward primers for TCR Vbeta segments and 13 reverse primers for TCR Jbeta segments was used. The CDR3 region of rearranged TCR beta genes was amplified from genomic DNA by a multiplex PCR assay. Amplified TCR beta libraries were sequenced as 87-base-pair reads on the Illumina HiSeq System. The paper's data handling went like this. A later analysis counted some 80 million unique TCR beta chains across the 666 repertoires, and about 10 million of these chains were shared by at least two donors. Raw reads were error-corrected and collapsed into unique sequences by a nearest-neighbor algorithm in which closely related sequences were merged to remove PCR and sequencing errors. CDR3 sequences were aligned to IMGT reference sequences to assign V, D and J gene segments. Each retained sequence needed at least a six-nucleotide match to both a V gene segment and a J gene segment. Rearrangements were classified as productive when the CDR3 lacked stop codons and remained in frame with V and J, and all other rearrangements were classified as non-productive. CDR3 was defined by IMGT convention, running from the second conserved V-encoded cysteine to the conserved J-encoded phenylalanine. Sequences without an unambiguous match to a single V gene segment were excluded from the earlier analysis of approximately 600 of the donors. An earlier analysis of about 600 of the donors called V segments functional above 56.7% productive rearrangements and segregating when the between-donor standard deviation exceeded 5%. A statistical classification framework was built to diagnose cytomegalovirus status from the catalog of TCR beta chain sequences. In a later analysis, TCR nucleotide sequences were compared against IMGT/GENE-DB human TR gene sequences so that V and J genes could be assigned. Using the TCRdist pipeline, a later analysis assigned CDR3 sequences along with most-parsimonious VDJ recombination scenarios. In a later analysis, each TCR beta chain was defined by its CDR3 amino acid sequence together with its V-gene family, and reads without a unique V-gene family were excluded. A later analysis removed 592 highly shared, low-generation-probability nucleotide sequences to deal with suspected cross-contamination and a sequencing artifact. In a later analysis, a clonal expansion index was calculated for each public chain from normalized within-repertoire ranks of inferred template counts. In a later analysis, generation probabilities were computed with a VDJ recombination model fitted to out-of-frame rearrangements, and the resulting probabilities were checked against IGoR. In a later analysis, TCR-TCR, TCR-HLA and TCR-CMV co-occurrence was scored with hypergeometric tests, and a repertoire-size bias correction was applied to TCR pairs. False discovery rates were estimated in a later analysis by permuting HLA or CMV assignments 20 times. In a later analysis, co-occurring TCRs were grouped with DBSCAN, and TCRdist sequence similarity was added when clustering was performed within HLA-allele-positive subsets. Repertoires with fewer than 30,000 or more than 120,000 public chains, plus five repertoires with anomalous nucleotide sharing, were excluded from co-occurrence clustering. Not all clones reach the TCRdb copy of this immuneACCESS table, which keeps in-frame sequences only. Checked studies attribute under half of the gap to unresolved V genes and leave the rest unexplained. V, J and clone size are those of that table, while D and trimming were read from the DNA. Across this sample there are more than 130,000 clones, with about 70% seen only once. The ten top clones hold more than 3% of the sample.

V is trimmed back by 6 bases and J by 10 bases, and the junction contains 17 bases that no gene match accounts for. The CDR3 covers 16 residues, taking in both the cysteine and the phenylalanine. The DNA shown is the 48-base CDR3, in frame from base 1. The germline V gene yields MDHEN for CDR1 and SYDVKM for CDR2. In total, more than 500 healthy bone marrow donors made up the cohort. At the time of sampling, every cohort member was nominally healthy, though immune exposures that went unrecorded were likely present. The donor tested CMV seronegative and was one of the 352 seronegative cohort members. Every donor gave a peripheral blood sample, and the peripheral blood mononuclear cells from that sample were used for TCR beta sequencing. The Qiagen DNeasy Blood Extraction Kit was used to extract genomic DNA from the blood cell samples. Comments on this clone: Its binding antigen is unknown. Base quality data are lacking; no much larger clone is found one base away.

The chain employs TRBV28 and TRBJ1-1, with 10 bases in between that match TRBD1. The specimen sequenced was PBMCs. This receptor was obtained from a man between 18 and 29 years old in good health and CMV-seronegative. This receptor carries the CDR3 CASSRPAGTGVFRAFF. The bases are TGTGCCAGCAGCCGTCCCGCCGGGACAGGGGTATTCCGAGCTTTCTTT.